The rows below give T cell receptor beta chains drawn from one sample of a study of T cells in Graves' hyperthyroidism and ophthalmopathy. TCRdb redid the calling of the multiplex PCR reads with MiXCR, one entry per CDR3 protein. The sample lists 460,000 or so distinct CDR3 sequences, around 15% occurring once. Material: blood. Source of these receptors: a woman younger than 30 with Graves' hyperthyroidism. CDR3s leave out the opening cysteine and the closing phenylalanine or tryptophan. Each record gives: V gene, clone size, CDR3 protein. Expanded clones are given a class, and other clones once, few, many or no size at all.

>TRBV12-3/TRBV12-4|many
ASSQSGLMNEKLF
>TRBV5-6|many
ASSLLAANPSSYNEQF
>TRBV2|many
ASRGNSGNTIY
>TRBV10-3|many
AIRPGLAGNNEQF
>TRBV20-1|NA
SARDVDKGNTEAF
>TRBV5-6|many
ASSPFEGERHGYT
>TRBV2|many
ASSEETSITYNEQF
>TRBV3-1|many
ASSLGTGNEKLF
>TRBV11-2|many
ASSSGRIMNTEAF
>TRBV5-1|NA
ASSELGTQYGYT
>TRBV20-1|many
SAHTGGSEQF
>TRBV7-3|many
ASSRNRGAEAF
>TRBV20-1|NA
SASRDGGHDEQF
>TRBV5-1|many
ASSLDGSYGYT
>TRBV19|few
ASSPTGGGTGGETQY